This TCR beta chain was recorded in a study of cytomegalovirus exposure and HLA in healthy donors. PCR employed 60 Vbeta and 13 Jbeta primers. Assay: immunoSEQ multiplex PCR; the TCRdb copy retains only in-frame clones and omits some. The sample carries approximately 150,000 clones, 70% to 85% recorded once. Findings of the study overall: Links to common viral pathogens appeared, in a later analysis, for several of the most significant clusters. The later analysis indicated that the majority of CMV-associated TCR beta chains appeared HLA-restricted. Likely technical artifact: a cluster of highly shared sequence variants.

This CDR3 is built from 14 residues. V gave up 4 bases and J gave up 1 base, with 11 bases separating them. Germline lookup yields CDR1 SQVTM and CDR2 ANQGSEA. Details on this clone: The antigen is unknown.

This chain links TRBV29-1 with TRBJ2-4, with D maybe TRBD1 (5 bases). Material for sequencing was PBMCs. The receptor was derived from a woman aged 60 to 75 in good health and CMV-seropositive. CDR3 DNA: TGCAGCGTTGGGGGCGCGGAGGCCAAAAACATTCAGTACTTC. Translated, it gives CSVGGAEAKNIQYF.